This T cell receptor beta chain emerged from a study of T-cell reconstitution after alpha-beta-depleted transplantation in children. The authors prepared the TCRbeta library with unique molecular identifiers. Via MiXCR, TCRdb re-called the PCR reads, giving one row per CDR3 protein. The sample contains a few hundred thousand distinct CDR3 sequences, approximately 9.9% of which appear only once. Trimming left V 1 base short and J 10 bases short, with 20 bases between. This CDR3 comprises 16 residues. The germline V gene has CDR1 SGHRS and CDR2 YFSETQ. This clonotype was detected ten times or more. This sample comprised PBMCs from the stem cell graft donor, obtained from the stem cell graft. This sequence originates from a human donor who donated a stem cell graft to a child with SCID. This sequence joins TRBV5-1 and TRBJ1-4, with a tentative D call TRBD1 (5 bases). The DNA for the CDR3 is TGCGCCAGCAGCTTGCACAGGCCGATTTCTACGCGAAAACTGTTTTTT. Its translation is CASSLHRPISTRKLFF.